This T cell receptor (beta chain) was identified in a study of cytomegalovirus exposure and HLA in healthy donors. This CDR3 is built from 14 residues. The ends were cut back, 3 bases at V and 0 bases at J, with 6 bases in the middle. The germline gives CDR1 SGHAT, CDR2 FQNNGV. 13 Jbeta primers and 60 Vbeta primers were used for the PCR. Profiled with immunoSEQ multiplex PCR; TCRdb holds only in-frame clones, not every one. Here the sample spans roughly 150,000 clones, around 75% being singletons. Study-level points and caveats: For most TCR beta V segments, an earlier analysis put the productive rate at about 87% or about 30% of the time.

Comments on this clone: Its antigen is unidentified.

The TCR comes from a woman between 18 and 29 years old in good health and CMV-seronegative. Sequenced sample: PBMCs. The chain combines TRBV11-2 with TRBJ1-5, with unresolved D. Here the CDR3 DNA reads TGTGCCAGCAGCTTTTTCGGTAGCAATCAGCCCCAGCATTTT. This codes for CASSFFGSNQPQHF.